A selection of T cell receptor beta chains follows, all from one sample in a study of T cell responses to AZD1222 COVID-19 vaccine. The assay was immunoSEQ multiplex PCR, and TCRdb's table has in-frame clones only and misses some. The sample has just under 95,000 clones, around nine tenths seen once. Sequencing used peripheral blood, obtained on day 0 of AZD1222 vaccination. The receptors derive from an adult in good health. CDR3s include the opening cysteine and the closing phenylalanine or tryptophan. A D gene is named only where the DNA matches it firmly.

V | D | CDR3
TRBV6-5 | TRBD1 | CASSSPGQGETQYF
TRBV5-1 | . | CASSLAPEGGADTQYF
TRBV6-6 | . | CASSYSGGLESYEQYF
TRBV13 | . | CASSLKLPVSTDTQYF
TRBV6-5 | . | CASQWGTGELFF
TRBV7-2 | . | CASILTGASYEQYF
TRBV5-1 | . | CASSLAGSYEQYF
TRBV7-8 | . | CASSRPGQSSTEAFF
TRBV5-1 | TRBD1 | CASSQGQGASDTQYF
TRBV28 | . | CASSLVTMNTEAFF
TRBV24-1 | TRBD2 | CATSDPRAGGETQYF
TRBV18 | . | CASSRSQSYNEQFF
TRBV10-3 | . | CATLDSSFGTDTQYF
TRBV6-5 | TRBD1 | CASSSLDRAISYEQYF
TRBV6-2/TRBV6-3 | . | CASSLKGGNTEAFF
TRBV30 | . | CAWKNRNSPLHF
TRBV19 | . | CASSLSLPGRNTIYF
TRBV30 | TRBD1 | CAWIQGAAYGYTF
TRBV6-4 | TRBD1 | CASSETGGAGYTF
TRBV29-1 | . | CSVVIGPLDYGYTF
TRBV6-5 | . | CASSYGGSSGNTIYF
TRBV6-4 | TRBD1 | CASRGDRERMNTEAFF
TRBV5-1 | TRBD1 | CASSSGTDGGYTF
TRBV14 | . | CASSQDLAKNIQYF
TRBV9 | . | CASSAEGTPRRGYTF
TRBV19 | . | CASSIGSGAEAFF
TRBV19 | . | CASSVTVMNTEAFF
TRBV7-8 | . | CASSLSEKTGSYSNQPQHF
TRBV7-2 | . | CASSLVPGSNQPQHF
TRBV5-1 | . | CASSWRGNEKLFF
TRBV6-2/TRBV6-3 | TRBD1 | CASSDTGGYYDEQYF
TRBV29-1 | TRBD2 | CSVRTSGQETQYF
TRBV6-2/TRBV6-3 | TRBD1 | CASSSNPGQGNRQYF
TRBV27 | . | CASSLRGSLQPQHF
TRBV6-6 | TRBD2 | CASSSGGSRNEQFF
TRBV7-8 | TRBD1 | CASSPRAGQGGGYEQYF
TRBV2 | TRBD1 | CASRGTVNNEKLFF